This is a list of T cell receptor beta chains from one sample in a study of radiotherapy plus CTLA-4 blockade in lung cancer. The data were produced by immunoSEQ multiplex PCR, yet TCRdb's version contains in-frame clones alone and is incomplete. The sample lists roughly 57,000 clones, around four fifths seen once, with 6% to 7.5% in the top ten. Specimen: peripheral blood, collected from a patient treated with radiotherapy plus ipilimumab. The receptors originated from a human donor with non-small cell lung cancer whose response to radiotherapy plus ipilimumab could not be evaluated. CDR3s include the opening cysteine and the closing phenylalanine or tryptophan. D genes are given only for firm matches. Some rows mark clone size as missing; the rest say once, few, many or name a class of expanded clone.

V: TRBV7-7
length: 16
J: TRBJ2-2
D: -
size: -
CDR3: CASSLGGIGLAGELFF
DNA: TGTGCCAGCAGCTTAGGAGGGATCGGTTTGGCCGGGGAGCTGTTTTTT

V: TRBV4-1
length: 14
J: TRBJ1-1
D: -
size: few
CDR3: CASSQDRTNTEAFF
DNA: TGCGCCAGCAGCCAAGATAGAACGAACACTGAAGCTTTCTTT

V: TRBV11-3
length: 17
J: TRBJ2-2
D: TRBD2
size: once
CDR3: CASSFRGGAANTGELFF
DNA: TGTGCCAGCAGCTTTCGCGGGGGGGCCGCGAACACCGGGGAGCTGTTTTTT

V: TRBV29-1
length: 12
J: TRBJ1-2
D: -
size: -
CDR3: CSVVELNYGYTF
DNA: TGCAGCGTTGTGGAGCTTAACTATGGCTACACCTTC

V: TRBV19
length: 11
J: TRBJ2-1
D: TRBD1
size: -
CDR3: CATQGASRQFF
DNA: TGTGCCACCCAGGGGGCTTCCAGGCAGTTCTTC

V: TRBV10-3
length: 15
J: TRBJ1-6
D: TRBD1
size: -
CDR3: CATGDSSPYNSPLHF
DNA: TGTGCCACCGGGGACAGCAGCCCCTATAATTCACCCCTCCACTTT

V: TRBV2
length: 13
J: TRBJ1-5
D: TRBD1
size: -
CDR3: CASSGQAGEPQHF
DNA: TGTGCCAGCTCGGGACAGGCGGGGGAGCCCCAGCATTTT

V: TRBV6-4
length: 13
J: TRBJ1-1
D: -
size: few
CDR3: CASSSKGSTEAFF
DNA: TGTGCCAGCAGTTCAAAGGGGTCCACTGAAGCTTTCTTT

V: TRBV4-3
length: 16
J: TRBJ2-3
D: -
size: -
CDR3: CASSPQGASGPDTQYF
DNA: TGCGCCAGCAGCCCCCAGGGGGCTAGCGGCCCAGATACGCAGTATTTT

V: TRBV19
length: 15
J: TRBJ1-4
D: TRBD1
size: few
CDR3: CASREAGGTNEKLFF
DNA: TGTGCCAGTAGAGAAGCAGGGGGAACTAATGAAAAACTGTTTTTT

V: TRBV7-2
length: 14
J: TRBJ1-2
D: TRBD1
size: -
CDR3: CASSSGQLNYGYTF
DNA: TGTGCCAGCAGCTCGGGACAGCTGAACTATGGCTACACCTTC

V: TRBV13
length: 13
J: TRBJ2-7
D: TRBD1
size: -
CDR3: CASSTGSSYEQYF
DNA: TGTGCCAGCTCGACAGGGAGCTCCTACGAGCAGTACTTC

V: TRBV9
length: 15
J: TRBJ1-1
D: TRBD1
size: once
CDR3: CASSPRTGAGTEAFF
DNA: TGTGCCAGCAGCCCCCGGACAGGGGCTGGCACTGAAGCTTTCTTT

V: TRBV5-5
length: 15
J: TRBJ2-1
D: -
size: -
CDR3: CASSPSRGLDNEQFF
DNA: TGTGCCAGCAGCCCTTCCCGAGGTCTCGACAATGAGCAGTTCTTC

V: TRBV30
length: 15
J: TRBJ1-6
D: TRBD1
size: few
CDR3: CAWSGTGDRYSPLHF
DNA: TGTGCCTGGAGCGGTACAGGGGATAGATATTCACCCCTCCACTTT

V: TRBV6-6
length: 15
J: TRBJ1-2
D: -
size: few
CDR3: CASSYGSESNYGYTF
DNA: TGTGCCAGCAGTTACGGCTCTGAATCTAACTATGGCTACACCTTC

V: TRBV19
length: 13
J: TRBJ1-1
D: TRBD1
size: -
CDR3: CASMDRGRSEAFF
DNA: TGTGCCAGTATGGACAGGGGGCGCTCTGAAGCTTTCTTT

V: TRBV7-2
length: 14
J: TRBJ1-1
D: -
size: -
CDR3: CASSLVGQGSEAFF
DNA: TGTGCCAGCAGCTTAGTGGGGCAGGGGTCTGAAGCTTTCTTT

V: TRBV5-1
length: 14
J: TRBJ1-1
D: -
size: -
CDR3: CASSSRTGGAEAFF
DNA: TGCGCCAGCAGCTCCCGGACGGGGGGCGCTGAAGCTTTCTTT

V: TRBV7-7
length: 13
J: TRBJ1-4
D: TRBD1
size: -
CDR3: CASSRDRGEKLFF
DNA: TGTGCCAGCAGCCGGGACAGGGGTGAAAAACTGTTTTTT

V: TRBV10-3
length: 15
J: TRBJ2-1
D: TRBD2
size: -
CDR3: CAISERTSGSYEQFF
DNA: TGTGCCATCAGTGAGCGGACTAGCGGGAGCTATGAGCAGTTCTTC

V: TRBV28
length: 14
J: TRBJ2-7
D: -
size: -
CDR3: CASSLTLATYEQYF
DNA: TGTGCCAGCAGTTTGACCCTAGCGACCTACGAGCAGTACTTC

V: TRBV6-5
length: 15
J: TRBJ2-7
D: TRBD2
size: -
CDR3: CASRPRGLADYEQYF
DNA: TGTGCCAGCAGACCTCGCGGACTAGCAGACTACGAGCAGTACTTC

V: TRBV4-1
length: 21
J: TRBJ2-7
D: TRBD2
size: -
CDR3: CASSQRGPVGLAGGLSYEQYF
DNA: TGCGCCAGCAGCCAGAGAGGCCCGGTGGGACTAGCGGGGGGGCTTTCCTACGAGCAGTACTTC

V: TRBV18
length: 16
J: TRBJ2-3
D: -
size: few
CDR3: CASSPQGGGGTDTQYF
DNA: TGTGCCAGCTCACCCCAGGGGGGCGGTGGCACAGATACGCAGTATTTT

V: TRBV5-1
length: 18
J: TRBJ2-7
D: TRBD2
size: -
CDR3: CASSLLPPSGRAPNEQYF
DNA: TGCGCCAGCAGCTTGCTCCCTCCTAGCGGGAGGGCCCCCAACGAGCAGTACTTC

V: TRBV7-8
length: 14
J: TRBJ1-2
D: -
size: -
CDR3: CASSLLLGSYGYTF
DNA: TGTGCCAGCAGCTTATTGCTAGGGAGCTATGGCTACACCTTC

V: TRBV28
length: 15
J: TRBJ2-5
D: -
size: -
CDR3: CASSPLDRTQETQYF
DNA: TGTGCCAGCAGTCCCCTAGACAGAACCCAAGAGACCCAGTACTTC

V: TRBV28
length: 12
J: TRBJ2-2
D: -
size: once
CDR3: CASSLSFGELFF
DNA: TGTGCCAGCAGTTTATCTTTCGGGGAGCTGTTTTTT

V: TRBV5-4
length: 17
J: TRBJ1-4
D: TRBD1
size: -
CDR3: CASSLGPGQGSNEKLFF
DNA: TGTGCCAGCAGCTTGGGCCCGGGACAGGGAAGTAATGAAAAACTGTTTTTT

V: TRBV19
length: 18
J: TRBJ1-5
D: TRBD1
size: -
CDR3: CASSIDPPQGEDNQPQHF
DNA: TGTGCCAGTAGTATAGATCCCCCACAGGGGGAAGACAATCAGCCCCAGCATTTT

V: TRBV7-2
length: 15
J: TRBJ1-5
D: TRBD1
size: once
CDR3: CASSFSGTANQPQHF
DNA: TGTGCCAGCAGCTTCTCCGGGACAGCCAATCAGCCCCAACATTTT

V: TRBV10-2
length: 17
J: TRBJ1-2
D: -
size: -
CDR3: CASRRGSDIKANYGYTF
DNA: TGCGCCAGCCGAAGGGGGAGCGATATTAAGGCTAACTATGGCTACACCTTC

V: TRBV28
length: 15
J: TRBJ2-1
D: TRBD2
size: -
CDR3: CASSPVGLAGNEQFF
DNA: TGTGCCAGCAGTCCGGTGGGGCTAGCGGGTAATGAGCAGTTCTTC

V: TRBV7-6
length: 14
J: TRBJ2-5
D: TRBD2
size: -
CDR3: CASSAASGRETQYF
DNA: TGTGCCAGCAGCGCAGCTAGCGGGAGGGAGACCCAGTACTTC

V: TRBV18
length: 20
J: TRBJ2-6
D: TRBD1
size: -
CDR3: CASSPGTLRGRLSGANVLTF
DNA: TGTGCCAGCTCACCAGGGACCCTCAGGGGGCGCTTATCTGGGGCCAACGTCCTGACTTTC

V: TRBV6-5
length: 14
J: TRBJ2-7
D: -
size: -
CDR3: CASSPGQVVYEQYF
DNA: TGTGCCAGCAGCCCGGGACAAGTAGTATACGAGCAGTACTTC

V: TRBV6-1
length: 17
J: TRBJ2-7
D: TRBD2
size: -
CDR3: CASSERGGPRGSYEQYF
DNA: TGTGCCAGCAGTGAACGGGGGGGCCCTCGAGGCTCCTACGAGCAGTACTTC

V: TRBV7-2
length: 16
J: TRBJ1-3
D: -
size: once
CDR3: CASSPQVVPTGNTIYF
DNA: TGTGCCAGCAGCCCCCAGGTGGTGCCCACTGGAAACACCATATATTTT

V: TRBV19
length: 15
J: TRBJ1-3
D: -
size: -
CDR3: CASNTGSFSGNTIYF
DNA: TGTGCCAGTAATACGGGAAGTTTCTCTGGAAACACCATATATTTT